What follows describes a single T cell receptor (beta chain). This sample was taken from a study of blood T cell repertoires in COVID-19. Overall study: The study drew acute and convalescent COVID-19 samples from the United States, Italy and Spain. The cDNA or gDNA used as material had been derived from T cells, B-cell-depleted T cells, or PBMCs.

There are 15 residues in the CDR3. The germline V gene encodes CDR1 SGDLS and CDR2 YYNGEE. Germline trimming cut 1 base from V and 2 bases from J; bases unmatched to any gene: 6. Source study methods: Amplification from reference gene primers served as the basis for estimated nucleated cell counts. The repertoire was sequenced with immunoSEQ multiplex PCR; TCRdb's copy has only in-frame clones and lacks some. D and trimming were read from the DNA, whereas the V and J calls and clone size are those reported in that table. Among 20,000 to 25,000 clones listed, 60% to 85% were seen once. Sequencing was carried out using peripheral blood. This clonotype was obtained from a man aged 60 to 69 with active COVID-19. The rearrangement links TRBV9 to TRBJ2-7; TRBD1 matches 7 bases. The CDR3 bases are TGTGCCAGCAGCGTACAGGACAGGCCGACCTACGAGCAGTACTTC. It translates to CASSVQDRPTYEQYF.